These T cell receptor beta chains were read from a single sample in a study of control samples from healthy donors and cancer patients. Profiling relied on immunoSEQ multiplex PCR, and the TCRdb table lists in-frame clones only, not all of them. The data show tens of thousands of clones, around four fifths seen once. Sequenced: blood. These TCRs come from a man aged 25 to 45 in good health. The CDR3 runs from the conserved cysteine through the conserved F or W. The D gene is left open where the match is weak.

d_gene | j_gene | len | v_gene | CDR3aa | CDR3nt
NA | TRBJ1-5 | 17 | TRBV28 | CASSTQLRQGWNQPQHF | TGTGCCAGCAGCACCCAACTCCGGCAGGGATGGAATCAGCCCCAGCATTTT
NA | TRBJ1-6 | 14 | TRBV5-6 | CASSLGRENSPLHF | TGTGCCAGCAGCTTGGGGCGGGAAAATTCACCCCTCCACTTT
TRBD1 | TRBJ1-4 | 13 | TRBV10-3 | CAIRGQRNEKLFF | TGTGCCATCCGGGGACAGAGGAATGAAAAACTGTTTTTT
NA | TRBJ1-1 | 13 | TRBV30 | CAWSAAARTEAFF | TGTGCCTGGAGTGCTGCCGCCAGAACTGAAGCTTTCTTT
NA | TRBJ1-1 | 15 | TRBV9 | CASSVHPKGGTEAFF | TGTGCCAGCAGCGTCCACCCGAAGGGGGGCACTGAAGCTTTCTTT
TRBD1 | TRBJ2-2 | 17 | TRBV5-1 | CASSFLGQGVYTGELFF | TGCGCCAGCAGCTTCCTAGGACAGGGGGTATATACCGGGGAGCTGTTTTTT
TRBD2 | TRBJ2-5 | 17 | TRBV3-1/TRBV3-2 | CASSQPTSGGGAETQYF | TGTGCCAGCAGCCAACCGACTAGCGGGGGAGGGGCAGAGACCCAATACTTC
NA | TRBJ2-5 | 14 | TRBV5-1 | CASSLGPGKETQYF | TGCGCCAGCAGCTTGGGTCCGGGCAAAGAGACCCAGTACTTC
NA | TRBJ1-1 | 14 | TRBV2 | CASSKGRTNTEAFF | TGTGCCAGCTCAAAAGGACGGACGAACACTGAAGCTTTCTTT
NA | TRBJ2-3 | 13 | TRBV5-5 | CASSLRSADTQYF | TGTGCCAGCAGCTTGAGAAGCGCAGATACGCAGTATTTT
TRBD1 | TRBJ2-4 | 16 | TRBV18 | CASSPGTGLAKNIQYF | TGTGCCAGCTCACCTGGGACAGGCCTAGCCAAAAACATTCAGTACTTC
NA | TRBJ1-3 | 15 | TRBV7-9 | CASSPGIRSGNTIYF | TGTGCCAGCAGCCCCGGGATTCGCTCTGGAAACACCATATATTTT
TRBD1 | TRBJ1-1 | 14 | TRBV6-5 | CASSIQGGWTEAFF | TGTGCCAGCAGTATACAGGGGGGATGGACTGAAGCTTTCTTT